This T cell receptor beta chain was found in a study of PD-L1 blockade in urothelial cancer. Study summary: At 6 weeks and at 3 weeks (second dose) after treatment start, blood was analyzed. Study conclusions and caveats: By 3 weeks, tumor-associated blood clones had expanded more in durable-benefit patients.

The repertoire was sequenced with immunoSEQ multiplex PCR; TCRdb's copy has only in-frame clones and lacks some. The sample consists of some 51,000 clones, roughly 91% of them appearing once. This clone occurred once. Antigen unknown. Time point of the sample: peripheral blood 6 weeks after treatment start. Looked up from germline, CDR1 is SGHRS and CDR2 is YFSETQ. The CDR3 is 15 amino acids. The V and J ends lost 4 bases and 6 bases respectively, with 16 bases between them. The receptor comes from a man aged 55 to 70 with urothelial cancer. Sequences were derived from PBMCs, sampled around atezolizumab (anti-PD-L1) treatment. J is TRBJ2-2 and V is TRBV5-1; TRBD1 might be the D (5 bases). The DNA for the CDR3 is TGCGCCAGCAGCATGGTGACTCAGGGCTCCGGGGAGCTGTTTTTT. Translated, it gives CASSMVTQGSGELFF.